This T cell receptor beta chain is from a study of early T cells in non-severe SARS-CoV-2 infection. In TCRdb, the 5' RACE reads were re-called with MiXCR into one record per CDR3 protein. The sample comprises fewer than 85,000 distinct CDR3 sequences, about 14% of which are singletons, and roughly 3.7% rests with the top ten. As concerns this clonotype: No antigen is known for it.

This CDR3 is built from 14 residues. Trimming removed 0 bases at V and 1 base at J, with 8 bases between. Germline lookup yields CDR1 SGHRS and CDR2 YFSETQ. General study points: VDJdb-based annotation leaned toward anti-spike CD8 responses and missed private and CD4 specificities.

The chain carries TRBV5-1 and TRBJ2-7, with D uncertain. This TCR derives from an adult who was a healthcare worker with PCR-confirmed SARS-CoV-2 infection or an uninfected control (not recorded which). The source was whole blood, collected at baseline. Written as DNA, the CDR3 is TGCGCCAGCAGCTTGGGAGATGGGTCCTACGAGCAGTACTTC. Its protein product is CASSLGDGSYEQYF. Combining the CDR3 with reference TRBV5-1 and TRBJ2-7 gives the whole variable domain KAGVTQTPRYLIKTRGQQVTLSCSPISGHRSVSWYQQTPGQGLQFLFEYFSETQRNKGNFPGRFSGRQFSNSRSEMNVSTLELGDSALYLCASSLGDGSYEQYFGPGTRLTVT.